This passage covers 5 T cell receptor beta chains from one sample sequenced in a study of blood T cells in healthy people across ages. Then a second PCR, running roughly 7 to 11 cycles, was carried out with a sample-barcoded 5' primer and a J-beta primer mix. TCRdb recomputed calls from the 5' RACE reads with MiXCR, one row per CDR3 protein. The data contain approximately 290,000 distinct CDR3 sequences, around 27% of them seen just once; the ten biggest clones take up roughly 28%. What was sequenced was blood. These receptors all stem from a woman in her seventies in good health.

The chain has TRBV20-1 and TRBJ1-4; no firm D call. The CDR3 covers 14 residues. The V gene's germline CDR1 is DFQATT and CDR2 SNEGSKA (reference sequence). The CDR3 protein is CSHLAGATNEKLFF. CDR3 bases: TGCAGCCACTTGGCAGGCGCGACTAATGAAAAACTGTTTTTT.

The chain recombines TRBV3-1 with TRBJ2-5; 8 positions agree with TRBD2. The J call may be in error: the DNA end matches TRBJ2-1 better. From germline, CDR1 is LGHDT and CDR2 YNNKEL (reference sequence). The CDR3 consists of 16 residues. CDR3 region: CASSQDMAGGGNEQFF. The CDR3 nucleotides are TGTGCCAGCAGCCAAGACATGGCGGGAGGTGGCAATGAGCAGTTCTTC.

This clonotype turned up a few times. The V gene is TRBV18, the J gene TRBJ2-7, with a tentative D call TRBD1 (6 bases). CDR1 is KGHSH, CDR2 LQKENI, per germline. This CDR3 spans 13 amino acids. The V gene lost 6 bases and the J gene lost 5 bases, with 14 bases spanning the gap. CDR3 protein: CASSGQNINEQYF. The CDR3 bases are TGTGCCAGCTCCGGACAGAACATTAACGAGCAGTACTTC. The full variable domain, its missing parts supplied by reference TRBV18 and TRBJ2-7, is NAGVMQNPRHLVRRRGQEARLRCSPMKGHSHVYWYRQLPEEGLKFMVYLQKENIIDESGMPKERFSAEFPKEGPSILRIQQVVRGDSAAYFCASSGQNINEQYFGPGTRLTVT.

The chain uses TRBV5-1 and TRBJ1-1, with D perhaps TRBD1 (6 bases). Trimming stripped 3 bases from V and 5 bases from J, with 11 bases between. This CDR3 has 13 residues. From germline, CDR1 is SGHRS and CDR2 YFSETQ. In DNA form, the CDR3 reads TGCGCCAGCAGCTACGGAGGGGGTACTGAAGCTTTCTTT. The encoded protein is CASSYGGGTEAFF.

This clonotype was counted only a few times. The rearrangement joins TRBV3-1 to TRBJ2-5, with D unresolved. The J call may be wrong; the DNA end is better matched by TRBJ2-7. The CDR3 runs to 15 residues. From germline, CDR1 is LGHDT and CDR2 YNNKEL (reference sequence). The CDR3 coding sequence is TGTGCCAGCAGCCAAGATGGTGGCGGCTCTCCCGAGCAGTACTTC. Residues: CASSQDGGGSPEQYF.